This TCR beta chain is from a study of Ad26.COV2.S vaccination and SARS-CoV-2 variants. The data were produced by immunoSEQ multiplex PCR, yet TCRdb's version contains in-frame clones alone and is incomplete. The sample holds hundreds of thousands of clones, under 95% seen once. About this clone: Antigen: not known.

Study-wide results and caveats: The TCR-based breadth and depth measures might underestimate overall T cell responses. Non-spike TCR breadth was similar in vaccine and placebo recipients. Post-vaccination breadth of spike-specific CD8+ and CD4+ T cell responses was reportedly substantial.

Deletions cut 6 bases from V and 7 bases from J, with 9 bases between. From germline, CDR1 is SNHLY and CDR2 FYNNEI. The CDR3 is made up of 11 amino acids. Sequenced here: peripheral blood, sampled after recovery from COVID-19. The receptor's source is a human donor who had recovered from COVID-19. This chain links TRBV2 with TRBJ2-5, with D perhaps TRBD1 or TRBD2 (5 bases each). The CDR3 loop is CASRDGGTQYF. The CDR3 DNA follows: TGTGCCAGCAGGGATGGGGGGACCCAGTACTTC.